The clone carrying this TCR beta chain was observed a single time. This record belongs to a study of blood T cell repertoires in COVID-19. Study as a whole: From the United States, Italy and Spain came samples of acute and convalescent COVID-19.

The CDR3 has 15 residues. The germline gives CDR1 LGHDT, CDR2 YNNKEL (reference sequence). The V and J ends lost 5 bases and 1 base, in that order; junction bases with no gene match: 7. In the study's own analysis: It was from reference gene primer amplification that nucleated cell counts were estimated. The table came from immunoSEQ multiplex PCR; TCRdb's copy has only in-frame clones and leaves some out. For V, J and clone size, that table is used; D and trimming come from the DNA. The table records roughly 25,000 clones, 80% to 90% of them present only once. The sample consisted of peripheral blood. The V gene is TRBV3-1 (or the pseudogene TRBV3-2), the J gene TRBJ2-5, with 7 positions matching TRBD2. This receptor was obtained from a man in his fifties with active COVID-19. CDR3 sequence reads: CASSWGGLPQETQYF. CDR3 coding DNA: TGTGCCAGCAGCTGGGGGGGTTTGCCCCAAGAGACCCAGTACTTC.